Listed below are T cell receptor beta chains from one sample, sequenced in a study of cytomegalovirus exposure and HLA in healthy donors. Using immunoSEQ multiplex PCR, the repertoire was profiled, and TCRdb retains in-frame clones only, with some absent. This table holds about 160,000 clones, about four fifths found once. Sequencing used PBMCs. These receptors came from a male donor in good health and CMV-seronegative. Both conserved end residues are part of each CDR3. Part of the rows lack a size; the others show once, few, many or a class for expanded clones.

TRBV7-9	NA	14	CASSSADRHAGAFF
TRBV2	NA	19	CASSEADGSTSGITDTQYF
TRBV5-1	NA	13	CASSLDQGSEQYF
TRBV13	NA	16	CASSLDTGGGEETQYF
TRBV7-3	NA	15	CASSRGQGGTDTQYF
TRBV6-6	NA	16	CASSSTHDRATQPQHF
TRBV4-3	NA	18	CASSQEGIGAGSSYEQYF
TRBV9	NA	14	CASSPSSYTGELFF
TRBV29-1	NA	14	CSVKGQGRLETQYF
TRBV5-4	NA	15	CASSLTTVSGNTIYF
TRBV6-4	NA	15	CASSDEAGQGNEQFF
TRBV4-1	NA	18	CASSQAGLAGVGTGELFF
TRBV28	NA	16	CASSENRGQWSQPQHF
TRBV6-5	NA	16	CASSYPGTVANQPQHF
TRBV10-3	NA	14	CAITRDRANYGYTF
TRBV7-2	NA	17	CASSTGLAGGWADTQYF
TRBV5-8	once	17	CASSKGQPKLSGNTIYF
TRBV7-2	NA	15	CASSLATSGRYEQYF
TRBV5-1	few	16	CASSLQPGGGSTEAFF
TRBV15	NA	19	CATSRGGGRGLSGNQPQHF
TRBV11-2	few	17	CASSFGSPGLSTDTQYF
TRBV6-1	NA	15	CASSEVAGQGYGYTF
TRBV7-2	NA	15	CASNGLGTGIYTQYF
TRBV15	NA	14	CATSRDRGPYEQYF
TRBV5-1	NA	16	CASSFTGAQGPDTQYF
TRBV18	few	15	CASALTVDSNQPQHF
TRBV7-9	NA	14	CSSSLGRLNTEAFF
TRBV7-9	NA	15	CASSSMAGNSYEQYF
TRBV2	NA	15	CASRRTDRGIYGYTF
TRBV28	NA	14	CASSKSGQGGEQFF
TRBV29-1	NA	15	CSVERVGTYYNEQFF
TRBV19	NA	14	CASSRLAGYNEQFF
TRBV30	once	14	CAWREGRRNSPLHF
TRBV29-1	NA	17	CSVISTGSLGGANVLTF
TRBV6-6	NA	16	CASSLLPKEMNTEAFF
TRBV6-6	NA	16	CASTVRSGGTNNEQFF
TRBV6-1	NA	13	CASSGTGDTEAFF
TRBV21-1	NA	18	CASSKGQVTASGANVLTF
TRBV2	once	15	CASSIGQGPTDTQYF
TRBV10-3	NA	13	CATGGAMNTEAFF
TRBV5-1	NA	15	CASSDDRVRNEKLFF
TRBV7-9	once	11	CASSPLDEQFF
TRBV27	NA	14	CASSFSSGANVLTF
TRBV7-6	NA	17	CASSSSFLGGYLETQYF
TRBV7-2	NA	13	CASSLNARDTQYF
TRBV10-2	NA	14	CASGLAQNYNEQFF